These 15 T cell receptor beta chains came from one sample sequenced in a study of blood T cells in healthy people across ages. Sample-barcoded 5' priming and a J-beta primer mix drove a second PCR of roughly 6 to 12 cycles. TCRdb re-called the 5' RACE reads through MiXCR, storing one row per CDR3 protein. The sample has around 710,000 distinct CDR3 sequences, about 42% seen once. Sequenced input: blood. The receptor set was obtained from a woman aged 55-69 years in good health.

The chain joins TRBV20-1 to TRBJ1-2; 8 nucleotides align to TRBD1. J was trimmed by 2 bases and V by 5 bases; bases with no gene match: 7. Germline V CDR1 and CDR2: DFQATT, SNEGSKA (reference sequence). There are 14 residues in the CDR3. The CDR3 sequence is CSADSGQENYGYTF. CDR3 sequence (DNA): TGCAGTGCTGATTCGGGACAGGAGAACTATGGCTACACCTTC.

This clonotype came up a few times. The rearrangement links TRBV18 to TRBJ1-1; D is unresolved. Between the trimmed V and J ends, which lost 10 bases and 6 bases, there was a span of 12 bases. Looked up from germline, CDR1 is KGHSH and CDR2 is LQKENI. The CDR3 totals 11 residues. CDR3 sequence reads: CATRGGSEAFF. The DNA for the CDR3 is TGTGCCACCCGAGGTGGCTCTGAAGCTTTCTTT.

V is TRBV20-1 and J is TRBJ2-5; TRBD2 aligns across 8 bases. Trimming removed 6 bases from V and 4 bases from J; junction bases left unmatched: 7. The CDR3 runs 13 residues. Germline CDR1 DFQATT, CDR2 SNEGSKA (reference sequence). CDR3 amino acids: CSASRTSIETQYF. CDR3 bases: TGCAGTGCCAGCCGGACTAGCATAGAGACCCAGTACTTC.

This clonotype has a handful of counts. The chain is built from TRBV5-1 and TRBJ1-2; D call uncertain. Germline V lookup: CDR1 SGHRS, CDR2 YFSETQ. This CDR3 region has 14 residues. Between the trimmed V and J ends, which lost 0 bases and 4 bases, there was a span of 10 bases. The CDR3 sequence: CASSLGDWAYGYTF. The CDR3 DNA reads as TGCGCCAGCAGCTTGGGGGATTGGGCCTATGGCTACACCTTC.

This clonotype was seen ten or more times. This chain's CDR3 is CSVSGLQETQYF. In DNA form, the CDR3 reads TGCAGCGTTAGCGGACTTCAAGAGACCCAGTACTTC. The gene calls are TRBV29-1 and TRBJ2-5; D possibly corresponds to TRBD2 (5 bases). The V end lost 5 bases, the J end lost 2 bases, and 9 bases lay between the germline ends. Germline V lookup: CDR1 SQVTM, CDR2 ANQGSEA. The CDR3 is 12 residues long.

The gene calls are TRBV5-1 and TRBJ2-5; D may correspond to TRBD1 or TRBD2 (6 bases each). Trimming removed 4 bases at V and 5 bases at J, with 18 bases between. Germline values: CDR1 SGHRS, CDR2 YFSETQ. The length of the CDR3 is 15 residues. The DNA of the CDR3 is TGCGCCAGCAGCAGGAAGGGGGGCCAAGGCGAGACCCAGTACTTC. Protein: CASSRKGGQGETQYF.

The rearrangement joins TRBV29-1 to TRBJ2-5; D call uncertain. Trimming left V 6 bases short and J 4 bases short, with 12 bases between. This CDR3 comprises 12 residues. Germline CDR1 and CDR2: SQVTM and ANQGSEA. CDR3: CSVASALETQYF. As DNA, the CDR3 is TGCAGCGTGGCCAGCGCCCTAGAGACCCAGTACTTC.

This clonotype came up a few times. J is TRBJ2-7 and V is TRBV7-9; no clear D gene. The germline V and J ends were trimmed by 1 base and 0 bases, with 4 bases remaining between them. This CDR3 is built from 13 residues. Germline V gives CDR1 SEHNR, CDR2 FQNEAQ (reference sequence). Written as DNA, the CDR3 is TGTGCCAGCAGCTTAGTGATCTCCTACGAGCAGTACTTC. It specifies CASSLVISYEQYF.

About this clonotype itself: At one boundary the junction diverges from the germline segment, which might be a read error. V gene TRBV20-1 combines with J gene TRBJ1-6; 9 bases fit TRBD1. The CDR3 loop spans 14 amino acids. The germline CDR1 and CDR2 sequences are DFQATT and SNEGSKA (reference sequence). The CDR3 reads CSAHRQGGNSHLHF. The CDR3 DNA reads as TGCAGTGCCCATAGACAGGGGGGGAATTCACACCTCCACTTT.

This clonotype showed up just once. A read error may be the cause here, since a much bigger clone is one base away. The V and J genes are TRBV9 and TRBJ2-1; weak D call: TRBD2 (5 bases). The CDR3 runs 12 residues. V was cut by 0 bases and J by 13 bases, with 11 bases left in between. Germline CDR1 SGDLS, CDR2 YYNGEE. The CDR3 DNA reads TGTGCCAGCAGCGTAGATTGGGAGACCCAGTTCTTC. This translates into CASSVDWETQFF.

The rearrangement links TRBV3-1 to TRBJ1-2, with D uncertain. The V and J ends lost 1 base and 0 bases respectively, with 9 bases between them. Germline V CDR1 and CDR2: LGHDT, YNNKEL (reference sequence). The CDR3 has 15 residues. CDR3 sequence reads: CASSQGRGTNYGYTF. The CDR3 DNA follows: TGTGCCAGCAGCCAAGGACGGGGTACTAACTATGGCTACACCTTC.

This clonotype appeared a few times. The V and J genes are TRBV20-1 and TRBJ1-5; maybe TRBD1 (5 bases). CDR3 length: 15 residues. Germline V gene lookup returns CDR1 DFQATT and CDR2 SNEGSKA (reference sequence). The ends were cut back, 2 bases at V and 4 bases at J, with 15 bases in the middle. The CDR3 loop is CSARNRQGGNQPQHF. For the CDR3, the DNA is TGCAGTGCTAGAAATCGGCAGGGAGGTAATCAGCCCCAGCATTTT.

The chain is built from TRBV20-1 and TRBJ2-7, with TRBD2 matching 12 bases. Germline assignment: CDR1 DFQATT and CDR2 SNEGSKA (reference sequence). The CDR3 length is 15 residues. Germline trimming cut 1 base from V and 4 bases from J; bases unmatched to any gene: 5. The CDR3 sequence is CSARVWTSGKYEQYF. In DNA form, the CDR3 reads TGCAGTGCTAGAGTTTGGACTAGCGGGAAGTACGAGCAGTACTTC.

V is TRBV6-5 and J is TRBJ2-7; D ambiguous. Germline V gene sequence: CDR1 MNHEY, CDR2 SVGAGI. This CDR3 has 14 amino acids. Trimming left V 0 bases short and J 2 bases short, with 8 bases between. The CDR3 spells CASSYSGRTYEQYF. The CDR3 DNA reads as TGTGCCAGCAGTTACTCTGGCAGGACCTACGAGCAGTACTTC.

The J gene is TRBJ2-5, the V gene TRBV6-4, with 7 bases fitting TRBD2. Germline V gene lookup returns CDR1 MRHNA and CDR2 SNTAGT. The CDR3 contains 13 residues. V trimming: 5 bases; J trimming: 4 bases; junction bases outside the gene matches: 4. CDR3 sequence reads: CASSREDGETQYF. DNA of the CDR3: TGTGCCAGCAGTCGGGAGGATGGAGAGACCCAGTACTTC.